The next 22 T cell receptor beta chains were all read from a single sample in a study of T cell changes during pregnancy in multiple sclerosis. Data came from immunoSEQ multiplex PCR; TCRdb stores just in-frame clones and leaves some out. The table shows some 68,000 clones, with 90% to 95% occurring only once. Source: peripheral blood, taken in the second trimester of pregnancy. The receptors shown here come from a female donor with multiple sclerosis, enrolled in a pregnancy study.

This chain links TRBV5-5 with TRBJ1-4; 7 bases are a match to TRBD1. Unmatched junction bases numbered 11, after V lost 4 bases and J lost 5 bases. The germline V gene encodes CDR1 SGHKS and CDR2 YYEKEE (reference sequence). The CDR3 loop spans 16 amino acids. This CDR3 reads CASSPGQARTNEKLFF. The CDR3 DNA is TGTGCCAGCAGCCCTGGACAGGCGAGGACAAATGAAAAACTGTTTTTT.

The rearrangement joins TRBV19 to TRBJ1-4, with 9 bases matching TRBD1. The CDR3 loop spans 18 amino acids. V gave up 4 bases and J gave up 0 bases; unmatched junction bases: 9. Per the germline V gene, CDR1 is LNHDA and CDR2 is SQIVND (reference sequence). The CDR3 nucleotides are TGTGCCAGTAGTAGGGACAGGGACGCTTTTGCAACTAATGAAAAACTGTTTTTT. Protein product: CASSRDRDAFATNEKLFF.

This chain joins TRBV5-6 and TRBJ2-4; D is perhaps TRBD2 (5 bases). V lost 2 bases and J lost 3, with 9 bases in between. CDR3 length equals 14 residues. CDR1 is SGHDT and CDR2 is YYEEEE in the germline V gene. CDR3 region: CASSFRGVKNIQYF. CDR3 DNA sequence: TGTGCCAGCAGCTTCCGGGGAGTCAAAAACATTCAGTACTTC. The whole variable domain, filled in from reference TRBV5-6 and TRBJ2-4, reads DAGVTQSPTHLIKTRGQQVTLRCSPKSGHDTVSWYQQALGQGPQFIFQYYEEEERQRGNFPDRFSGHQFPNYSSELNVNALLLGDSALYLCASSFRGVKNIQYFGAGTRLSVL.

CDR3 residues: CASSLAQAGVSHNEQFF. In DNA form, the CDR3 reads TGTGCCAGCAGCTTAGCTCAAGCAGGGGTATCGCACAATGAGCAGTTCTTC. The chain carries TRBV7-6 and TRBJ2-1, with D possibly matching TRBD1 (6 bases). CDR1 and CDR2 from the germline V gene are SGHVS and FNYEAQ. The CDR3 is made up of 17 amino acids. Trimming pared 0 bases from V and 5 bases from J, leaving 17 bases between.

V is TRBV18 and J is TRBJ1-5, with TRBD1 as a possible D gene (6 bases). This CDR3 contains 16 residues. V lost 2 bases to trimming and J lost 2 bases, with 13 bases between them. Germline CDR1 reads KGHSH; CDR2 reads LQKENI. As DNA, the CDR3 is TGTGCCAGCTCACCATCGGGGGGGCTACGCAATCAGCCCCAGCATTTT. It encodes CASSPSGGLRNQPQHF.

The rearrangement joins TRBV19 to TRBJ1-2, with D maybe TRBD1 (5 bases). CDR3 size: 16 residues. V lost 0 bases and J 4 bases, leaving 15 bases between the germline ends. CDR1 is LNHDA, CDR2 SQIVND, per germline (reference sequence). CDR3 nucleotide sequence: TGTGCCAGTAGTATAGATCGGACACCGGGTGGCTATGGCTACACCTTC. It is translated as CASSIDRTPGGYGYTF.

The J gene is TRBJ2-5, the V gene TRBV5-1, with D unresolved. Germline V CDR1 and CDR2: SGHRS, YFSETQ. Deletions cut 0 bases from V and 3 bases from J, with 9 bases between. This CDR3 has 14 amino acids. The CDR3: CASSLGPSKETQYF. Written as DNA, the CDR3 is TGCGCCAGCAGCTTGGGTCCCAGTAAAGAGACCCAGTACTTC.

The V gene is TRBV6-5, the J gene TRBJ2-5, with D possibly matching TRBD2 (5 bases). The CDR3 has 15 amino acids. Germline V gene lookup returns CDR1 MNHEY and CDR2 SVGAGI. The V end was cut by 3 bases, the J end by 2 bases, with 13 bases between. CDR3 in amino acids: CASSYSPGKQETQYF. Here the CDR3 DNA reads TGTGCCAGCAGTTATTCTCCCGGGAAGCAAGAGACCCAGTACTTC.

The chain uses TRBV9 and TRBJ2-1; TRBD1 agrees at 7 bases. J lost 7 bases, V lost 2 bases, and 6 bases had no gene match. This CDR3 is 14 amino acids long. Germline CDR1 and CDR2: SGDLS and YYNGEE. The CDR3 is CASSVAGTDNEQFF. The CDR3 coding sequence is TGTGCCAGCAGCGTTGCCGGGACAGATAATGAGCAGTTCTTC.

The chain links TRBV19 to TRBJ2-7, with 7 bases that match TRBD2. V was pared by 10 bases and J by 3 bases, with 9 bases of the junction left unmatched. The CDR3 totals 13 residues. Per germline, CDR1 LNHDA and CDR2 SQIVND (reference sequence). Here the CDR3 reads CATRRAGNYEQYF. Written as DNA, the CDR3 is TGTGCCACTCGCCGAGCGGGGAACTACGAGCAGTACTTC.

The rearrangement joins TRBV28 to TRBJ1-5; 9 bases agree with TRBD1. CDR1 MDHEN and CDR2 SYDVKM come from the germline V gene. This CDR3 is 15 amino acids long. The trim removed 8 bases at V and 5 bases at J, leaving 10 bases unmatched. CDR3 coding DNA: TGTGCCAGCGTACCGGGACAGGGAAACTATCAGCCCCAGCATTTT. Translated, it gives CASVPGQGNYQPQHF.

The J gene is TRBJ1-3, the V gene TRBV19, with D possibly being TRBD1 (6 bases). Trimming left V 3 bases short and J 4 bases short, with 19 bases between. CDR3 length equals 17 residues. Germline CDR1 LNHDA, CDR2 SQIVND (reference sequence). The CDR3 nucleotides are TGTGCCAGTAGTATCGAGGCAACAGGGAGTAGCGGAAACACCATATATTTT. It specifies CASSIEATGSSGNTIYF.

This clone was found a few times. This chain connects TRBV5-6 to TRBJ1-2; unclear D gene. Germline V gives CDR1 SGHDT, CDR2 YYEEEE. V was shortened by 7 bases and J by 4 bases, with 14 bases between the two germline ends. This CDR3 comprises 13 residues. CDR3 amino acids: CASRAADIYGYTF. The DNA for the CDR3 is TGTGCCAGCCGCGCGGCGGATATCTATGGCTACACCTTC. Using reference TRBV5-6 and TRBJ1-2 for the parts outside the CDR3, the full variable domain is DAGVTQSPTHLIKTRGQQVTLRCSPKSGHDTVSWYQQALGQGPQFIFQYYEEEERQRGNFPDRFSGHQFPNYSSELNVNALLLGDSALYLCASRAADIYGYTFGSGTRLTVV.

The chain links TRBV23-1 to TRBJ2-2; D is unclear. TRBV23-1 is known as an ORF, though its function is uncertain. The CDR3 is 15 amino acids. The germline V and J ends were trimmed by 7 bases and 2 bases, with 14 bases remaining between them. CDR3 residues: CASNLDFLNTGELFF. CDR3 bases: TGCGCCAGCAACCTCGACTTCCTCAACACCGGGGAGCTGTTTTTT.

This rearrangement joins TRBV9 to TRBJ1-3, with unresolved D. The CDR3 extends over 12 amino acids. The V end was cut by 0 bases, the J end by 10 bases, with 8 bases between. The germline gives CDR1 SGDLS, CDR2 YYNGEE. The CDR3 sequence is CASSVGEQTIYF. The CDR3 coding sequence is TGTGCCAGCAGCGTAGGTGAACAAACCATATATTTT.

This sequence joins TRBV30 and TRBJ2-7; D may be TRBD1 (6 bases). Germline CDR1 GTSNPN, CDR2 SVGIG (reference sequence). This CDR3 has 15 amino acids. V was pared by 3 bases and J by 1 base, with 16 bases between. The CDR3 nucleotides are TGTGCCTGGAGCGGGTTGGACAGTAAATCCTACGAGCAGTACTTC. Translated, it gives CAWSGLDSKSYEQYF.

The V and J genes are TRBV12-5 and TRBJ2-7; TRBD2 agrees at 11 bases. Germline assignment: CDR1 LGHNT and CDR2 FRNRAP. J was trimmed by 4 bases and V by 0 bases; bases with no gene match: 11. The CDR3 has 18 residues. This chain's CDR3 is CASGLVLTSGVPPYEQYF. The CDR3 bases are TGTGCTAGTGGTTTGGTACTGACTAGCGGGGTTCCTCCATACGAGCAGTACTTC.

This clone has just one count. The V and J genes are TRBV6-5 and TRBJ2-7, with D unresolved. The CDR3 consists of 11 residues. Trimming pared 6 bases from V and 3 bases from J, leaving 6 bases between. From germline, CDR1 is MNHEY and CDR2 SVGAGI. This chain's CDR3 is CASRQHYEQYF. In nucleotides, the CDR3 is TGTGCCAGCAGACAACACTACGAGCAGTACTTC.

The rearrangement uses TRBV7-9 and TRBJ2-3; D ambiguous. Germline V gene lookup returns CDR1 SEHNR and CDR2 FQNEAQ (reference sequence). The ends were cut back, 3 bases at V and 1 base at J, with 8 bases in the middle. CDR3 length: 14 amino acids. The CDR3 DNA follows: TGTGCCAGCAGCTTGGTACACGGCACAGATACGCAGTATTTT. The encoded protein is CASSLVHGTDTQYF.

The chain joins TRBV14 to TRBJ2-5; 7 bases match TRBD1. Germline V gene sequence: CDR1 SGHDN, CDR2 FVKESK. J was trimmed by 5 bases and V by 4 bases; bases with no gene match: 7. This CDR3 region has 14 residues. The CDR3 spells CASSRMGQPETQYF. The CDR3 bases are TGTGCCAGCAGCCGGATGGGACAGCCGGAGACCCAGTACTTC.

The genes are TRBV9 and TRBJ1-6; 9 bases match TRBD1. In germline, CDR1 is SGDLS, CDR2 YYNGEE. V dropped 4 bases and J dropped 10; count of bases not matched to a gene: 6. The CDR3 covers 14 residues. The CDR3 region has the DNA TGTGCCAGCAGCCCAGGGGACAGGGACTCACCCCTCCACTTT. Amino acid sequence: CASSPGDRDSPLHF.

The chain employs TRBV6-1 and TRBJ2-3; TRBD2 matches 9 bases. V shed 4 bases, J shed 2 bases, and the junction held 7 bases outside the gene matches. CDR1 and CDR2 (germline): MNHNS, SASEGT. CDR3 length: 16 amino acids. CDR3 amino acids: CASSGLAGIHTDTQYF. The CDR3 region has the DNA TGTGCCAGCAGTGGCCTAGCGGGGATTCACACAGATACGCAGTATTTT.